The T cell receptor beta chain described here comes from a study of blood T cell repertoires in COVID-19 (dated by TCRdb to the early 2020s). Some background on the complete study: Samples from collaborators originated in the United States, Italy and Spain and spanned both the acute and convalescent phases of COVID-19. The prospective study material was composed of cDNA or gDNA derived from T cells, B-cell-depleted T cells, or PBMCs. The dataset comprised deeply sampled blood TCRbeta repertoires from subjects exposed to, actively infected with, or recovered from COVID-19. A freely available public database, intended as a resource for researchers studying the immune response to SARS-CoV-2, is where the repertoires were released. Samples were obtained from the ongoing ImmuneRACE study (first 160 participants) and from 1,254 subjects provided by 6 global collaborators. Sample metadata almost always included a de-identified subject ID, COVID-19 status, age in years and sex. Where HLA class I and class II types were available, the types were taken from metadata supplied by the sample provider, not from assay-based typing. The investigation overall reported the following: The quantity of clinical and demographic metadata differed by source and by participant and was supplied without curation.

TCRbeta CDR3 regions were amplified from genomic DNA using the immunoSEQ Assay, a bias-controlled multiplex PCR. The authors' analysis ran thus. The number of nucleated cells in each sample was estimated from the amplification of reference gene primers within the assay. Sequence reads were collapsed and filtered to measure the absolute abundance of every unique TCRbeta CDR3 rearrangement. For each sample, productive Simpson clonality was calculated as the square root of Simpson's diversity index across productive rearrangements. TCRdb obtained this table from immuneACCESS and retained in-frame rearrangements with V and J assigned. These tables miss some clones; where compared with another copy, unresolved V genes account for less than half of the shortfall, and the remainder is unexplained. V, J and clone size were drawn from that table, and D and trimming were deduced from the DNA. This sample has about 180,000 clones in its table, and around 73% of those were observed once. The top ten hold 15% to 20% of the sample.

According to the germline V gene, CDR1 reads KGHDR and CDR2 reads SFDVKD. Trimming leaves V shorter by 7 bases and J shorter by 4 bases, with the junction holding 6 bases beyond the gene matches. Reading from cysteine to phenylalanine, the CDR3 counts 14 amino acids. Of all the DNA, just the CDR3 is kept, 42 bases in frame from base 1. Participants in the prospective study were enrolled through a virtual design, were aged roughly 18 to 100 years, and lived in about two dozen United States geographic areas. In the prospective study, participants were assigned to cohorts based on the clinical history participants reported in a screening survey and a study questionnaire. ImmuneRACE Cohort 3 recovered participants were defined by two consecutive negative NP/OP PCR tests, healthcare professional clearance, or symptom resolution. In the prospective study, whole blood, serum and a nasopharyngeal or oropharyngeal swab were collected from each participant by mobile phlebotomists. Participants in the prospective study had the option to provide additional blood draws and questionnaires over a 2-month period. Prospective study blood samples were shipped either frozen or at room temperature before DNA extraction.

This clone has more than one count but fewer than ten. Its cognate antigen has yet to be identified. No per-base quality is available; no much larger clone lies one base away. This chain is built from TRBV24-1 and TRBJ1-2; 9 junctional bases match TRBD1. The sequencing sample was made of PBMCs or T cells enriched from blood (not recorded which). The source of this sequence is a woman aged 50 to 60 who had recovered from COVID-19. The CDR3 reads as follows: CATRTGTGFYGYTF. The DNA sequence reads TGTGCCACCAGAACCGGGACAGGGTTCTATGGCTACACCTTC.